This T cell receptor (beta chain) was recovered during a study of blood T cell repertoires in COVID-19. Study details: Samples came from the United States, Italy and Spain, spanning acute and convalescent COVID-19. T cells, B-cell-depleted T cells, or PBMCs provided the cDNA or gDNA that served as material.

CDR1 and CDR2 from the germline V gene are MNHEY and SMNVEV (reference sequence). CDR3 length: 16 amino acids. V shed 6 bases, J shed 2 bases, and the junction held 7 bases outside the gene matches. Original data processing: Amplification of reference gene primers provided the estimated nucleated cell counts. Sequencing was performed with immunoSEQ multiplex PCR; in TCRdb, only in-frame clones are kept and a portion is missing. Clonal size and the V and J genes are those of that table, whereas D and trimming came from the DNA. The sample includes 85,000 to 120,000 clones, 75% to 90% of them seen just once.

The specimen sequenced was peripheral blood. This chain joins TRBV27 and TRBJ1-3; 10 nucleotides agree with TRBD1. The TCR was taken from a human donor in a cohort sampled during active COVID-19. The CDR3 reads CASSRQGAGTGNTIYF. CDR3 bases: TGTGCCAGCAGCCGACAGGGGGCGGGGACTGGAAACACCATATATTTT.